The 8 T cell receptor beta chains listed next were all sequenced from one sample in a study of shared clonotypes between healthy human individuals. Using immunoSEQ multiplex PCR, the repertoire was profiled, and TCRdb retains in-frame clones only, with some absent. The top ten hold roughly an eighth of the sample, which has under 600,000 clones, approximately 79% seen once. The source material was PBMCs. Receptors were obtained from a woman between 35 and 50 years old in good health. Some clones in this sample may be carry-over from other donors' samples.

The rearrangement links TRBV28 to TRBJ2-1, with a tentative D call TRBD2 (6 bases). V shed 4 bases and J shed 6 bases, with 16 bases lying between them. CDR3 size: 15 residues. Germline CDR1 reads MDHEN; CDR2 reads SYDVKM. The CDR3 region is CASSSIYAGRNEQFF. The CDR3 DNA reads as TGTGCCAGCAGTTCAATCTACGCGGGGCGCAATGAGCAGTTCTTC.

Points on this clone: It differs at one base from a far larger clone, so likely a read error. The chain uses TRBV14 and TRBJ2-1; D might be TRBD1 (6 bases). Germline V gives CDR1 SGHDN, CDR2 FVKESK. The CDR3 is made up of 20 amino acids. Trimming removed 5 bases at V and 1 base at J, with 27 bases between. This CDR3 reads CASSFTTGTRKFESYNEQFF. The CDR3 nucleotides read TGTGCCAGCAGCTTTACGACCGGGACAAGGAAGTTTGAGTCCTACAATGAGCAGTTCTTC.

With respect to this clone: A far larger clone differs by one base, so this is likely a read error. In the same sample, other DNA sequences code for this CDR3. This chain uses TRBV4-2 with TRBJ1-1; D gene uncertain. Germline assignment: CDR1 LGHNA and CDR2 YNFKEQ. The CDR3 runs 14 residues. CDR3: CASSQDFTSDEAFF. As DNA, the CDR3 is TGTGCCAGCAGCCAAGATTTTACAAGTGACGAAGCTTTCTTC.

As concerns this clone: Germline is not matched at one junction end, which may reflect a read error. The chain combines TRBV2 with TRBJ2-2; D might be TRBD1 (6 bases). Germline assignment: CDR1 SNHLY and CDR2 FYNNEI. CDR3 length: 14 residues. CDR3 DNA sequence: TGCGCCAGCTTCTTGTCCCGGGACACCGGGAAGCTGTTTTTT. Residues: CASFLSRDTGKLFF.

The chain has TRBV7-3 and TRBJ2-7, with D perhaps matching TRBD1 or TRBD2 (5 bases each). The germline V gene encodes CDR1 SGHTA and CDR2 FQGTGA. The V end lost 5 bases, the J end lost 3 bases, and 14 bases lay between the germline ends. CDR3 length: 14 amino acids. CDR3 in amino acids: CASSRDPGGYEQYF. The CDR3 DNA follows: TGTGCCAGCAGCAGGGACCCTGGGGGCTACGAGCAGTACTTC.

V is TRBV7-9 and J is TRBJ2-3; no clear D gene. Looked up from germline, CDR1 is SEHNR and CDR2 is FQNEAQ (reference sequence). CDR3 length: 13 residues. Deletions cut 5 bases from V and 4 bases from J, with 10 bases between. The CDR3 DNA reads TGTGCCAGCAGCCCTGGAGCGTCAGATACGCAGTATTTT. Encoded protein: CASSPGASDTQYF.

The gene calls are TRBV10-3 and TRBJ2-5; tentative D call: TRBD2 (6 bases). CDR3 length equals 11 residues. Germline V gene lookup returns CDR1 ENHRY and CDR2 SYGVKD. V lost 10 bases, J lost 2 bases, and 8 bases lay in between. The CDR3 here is CASGGQETQYF. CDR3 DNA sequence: TGTGCCAGCGGAGGGCAAGAGACCCAGTACTTC.

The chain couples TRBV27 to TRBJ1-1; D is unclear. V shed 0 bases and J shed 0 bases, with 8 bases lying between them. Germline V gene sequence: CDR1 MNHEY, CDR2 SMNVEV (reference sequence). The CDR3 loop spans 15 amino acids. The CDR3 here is CASSLSGGLNTEAFF. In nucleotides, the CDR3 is TGTGCCAGCAGTTTATCGGGAGGGTTGAACACTGAAGCTTTCTTT.